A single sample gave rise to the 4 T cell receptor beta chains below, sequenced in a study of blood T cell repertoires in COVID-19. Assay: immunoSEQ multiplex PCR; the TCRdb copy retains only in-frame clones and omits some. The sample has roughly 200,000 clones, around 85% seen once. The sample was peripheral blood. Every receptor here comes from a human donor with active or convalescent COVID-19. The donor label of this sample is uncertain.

CDR3 in amino acids: CASSFWRTSGGGSSYNEQFF. The CDR3 DNA is TGTGCCAGCAGTTTCTGGAGGACTAGCGGGGGGGGGAGCTCCTACAATGAGCAGTTCTTC. This chain links TRBV27 with TRBJ2-1; 15 positions agree with TRBD2. Germline V lookup: CDR1 MNHEY, CDR2 SMNVEV (reference sequence). There are 20 residues in the CDR3. Trimming at V came to 3 bases and at J to 0 bases, leaving 9 bases not matched to a gene.

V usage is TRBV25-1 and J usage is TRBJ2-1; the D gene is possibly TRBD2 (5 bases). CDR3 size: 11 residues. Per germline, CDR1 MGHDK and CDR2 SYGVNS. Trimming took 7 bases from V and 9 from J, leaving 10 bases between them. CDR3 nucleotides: TGTGCCAGCAAAGGAGGAGTTGAGCAGTTCTTC. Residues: CASKGGVEQFF. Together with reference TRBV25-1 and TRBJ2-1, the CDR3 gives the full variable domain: EADIYQTPRYLVIGTGKKITLECSQTMGHDKMYWYQQDPGMELHLIHYSYGVNSTEKGDLSSESTVSRIRTEHFPLTLESARPSHTSQYLCASKGGVEQFFGPGTRLTVL.

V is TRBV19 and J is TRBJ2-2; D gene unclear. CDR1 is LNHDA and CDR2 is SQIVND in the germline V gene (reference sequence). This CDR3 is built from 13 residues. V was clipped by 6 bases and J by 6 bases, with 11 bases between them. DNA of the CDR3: TGTGCCAGTAGCCAGTTACGTCCCGGGGAGCTGTTTTTT. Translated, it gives CASSQLRPGELFF.

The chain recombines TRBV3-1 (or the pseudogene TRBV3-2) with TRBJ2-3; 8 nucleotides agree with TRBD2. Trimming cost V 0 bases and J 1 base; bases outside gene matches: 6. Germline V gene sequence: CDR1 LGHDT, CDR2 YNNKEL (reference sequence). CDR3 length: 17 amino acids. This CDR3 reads CASSQDHGGARTDTQYF. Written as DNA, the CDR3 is TGTGCCAGCAGCCAAGATCACGGGGGGGCCCGCACAGATACGCAGTATTTT.